This T cell receptor beta chain was recorded in a study of shared clonotypes between healthy human individuals. Overall study findings and caveats: Estimated clonotype richness was generally higher in naive than memory subsets. Non-shared clonotypes had lower generation probabilities than clonotypes shared by all four sorted-subset donors.

Positive CCR7 selection of CD45RO-negative cells yielded the naive CD8 cells, and terminally differentiated effector memory CD45RA+ cells were excluded. Nashville, Tennessee was home to all donors, who were Caucasian adults. On this clone itself: Its specificity is not known.

This CDR3 comprises 12 residues. Trimming stripped 11 bases from V and 6 bases from J, with 17 bases between. CDR1 is SGHTA and CDR2 is FQGNSA in the germline V gene. Generated by immunoSEQ multiplex PCR, the TCRdb table keeps only in-frame clones and is missing some. Among millions of clones listed, approximately 94% were seen once. Source material: naive CD8+ T cells sorted from blood. This rearrangement joins TRBV7-2 to TRBJ2-7, with D possibly being TRBD2 (7 bases). This TCR was sampled from a man younger than 35 in good health. The CDR3 nucleotides are TGTGCCTCCTGCTTAGGGGGGGGCGAGCAGTACTTC. It translates to CASCLGGGEQYF.